This TCR beta chain originates from a study of cytomegalovirus exposure and HLA in healthy donors. This PCR relied on a set of 60 Vbeta primers and 13 Jbeta primers. The data were produced by immunoSEQ multiplex PCR, yet TCRdb's version contains in-frame clones alone and is incomplete. This sample's table reports 35,000 to 45,000 clones. Its frequency marks this clone as medium-sized. Specimen: PBMCs. The sequence derives from a male donor in good health and CMV-seronegative.

Here the CDR3 DNA reads TGTGCCAGCAGTCCTAGTGCAGGGGGCGCGGACGATGAGCAGTTCTTC. Translation gives CASSPSAGGADDEQFF. The rearrangement links TRBV6-4 to TRBJ2-1, with TRBD1 matching over 8 bases. Looked up from germline, CDR1 is MRHNA and CDR2 is SNTAGT. The CDR3 length is 16 residues. J was trimmed by 8 bases and V by 5 bases; bases with no gene match: 14.